This T cell receptor beta chain was sequenced in a study of T cell repertoires in aging, cancer and after chemotherapy (dated by TCRdb to about 2019). Regarding the complete study: Donors spanned six age groups from 30 or younger to 70 or older, with at least three individuals per group. Control TCR repertoires from healthy donors were recorded across several months to years, and re-sampling revealed clear clonal overlap. Approximately 10 million TCR reads were contained in the full dataset. To look at immunoaging and at how T cells reconstitute after chemotherapy, the study profiled TCR beta repertoires in peripheral blood from both healthy donors and cancer patients. Alongside about 97 healthy donors serving as a reference group, the cohort included roughly 220 cancer patients, of whom roughly 92 had hematological cancers and about 130 had solid cancers. Study-level results and caveats: In healthy donors, the decline in TCR diversity with age was mainly due to loss of richness, whereas in cancer patients loss of evenness also played a role. An increase in median generation probability over the chemotherapy interval was observed in both cancer cohorts, suggesting that the repertoire was reconstituted through rebound thymic output. According to the authors, the repertoire data do not permit conclusions about immunological memory after chemotherapy. Significantly lower blood TCR diversity and higher clonality were observed in untreated patients with hematological or solid cancers than in age-matched healthy donors.

With regard to this clonotype: Its recognized antigen is unknown. No much larger clonotype is one base removed from it; base qualities were not supplied.

Using a mixed TRB-A/B primer pool, multiplex touch-down PCR amplified rearranged TRB sequences covering the V, D and J segments. Illumina adapters and sample indices were added to the amplicons in two consecutive PCR reactions performed with Phusion HS II polymerase. Amplicons were gel-purified with the NucleoSpin Gel and PCR Clean-up kit, then checked with Qubit and an Agilent 2100 Bioanalyzer. Sequencing of the libraries was done on an Illumina MiSeq with paired-end, single-indexed 600-cycle runs. The authors' pipeline ran thus. MiXCR versions 2.12 and 3.0.5 were used to process the TRB sequences. Each unique CDR3 nucleotide sequence was counted as one clone, and only productive sequences with at least two reads were retained. Shannon diversity, evenness, clonality (one minus evenness), and alpha-parameterized diversity profiles from alpha 0 to 5 were included as repertoire metrics. The IGoR algorithm was used to calculate generation probabilities of clones in the paired pre- and post-chemotherapy samples. TCRdb passed the public sequencing reads through fastp at Q25 and MiXCR, retaining productive beta sequences. Rows merge per CDR3 protein into single entries with the most common DNA and genes. In this record, the V and J calls reflect TCRdb's handling and not the investigators' own analysis. The sample profile shows over 8,500 distinct CDR3 sequences; approximately 25% of them were found once. The ten biggest clones cover about 2.4% of the sample.

According to the germline V gene, CDR1 reads SGHAT and CDR2 reads FQNNGV. V was cut back by 2 bases and J by 4 bases, leaving a gap of 6 bases between them. Inclusive of the bounding cysteine and phenylalanine, the CDR3 is 13 residues long. Of all the DNA, just the CDR3 is kept, 39 bases in frame from base 1. Instead of sorted cells or RNA, genomic DNA extracted from peripheral blood served as the source for amplifying TCR beta rearrangements. The chain was built from TRBV11-2 and TRBJ1-3; the best D guess is TRBD1, with 5 bases matching. Sequenced: blood. This receptor was taken from a human donor in good health. The nucleotide sequence is given as TGTGCCAGCAGCTTAAACAGGGGAAACACCATATATTTT. It specifies CASSLNRGNTIYF.